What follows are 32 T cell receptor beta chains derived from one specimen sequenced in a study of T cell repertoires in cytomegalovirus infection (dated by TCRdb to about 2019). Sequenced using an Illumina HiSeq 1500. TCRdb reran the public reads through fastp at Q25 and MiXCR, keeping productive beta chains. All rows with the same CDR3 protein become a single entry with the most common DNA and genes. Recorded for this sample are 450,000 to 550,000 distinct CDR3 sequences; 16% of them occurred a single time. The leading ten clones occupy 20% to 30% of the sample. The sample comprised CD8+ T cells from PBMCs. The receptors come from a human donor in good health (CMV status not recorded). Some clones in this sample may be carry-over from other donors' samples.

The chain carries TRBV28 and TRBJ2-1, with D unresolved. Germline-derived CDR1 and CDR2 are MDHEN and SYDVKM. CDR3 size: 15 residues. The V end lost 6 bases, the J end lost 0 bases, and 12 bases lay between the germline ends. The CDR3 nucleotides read TGTGCCAGCAGCCCAAGGTTGTACTCCTACAATGAGCAGTTCTTC. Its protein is CASSPRLYSYNEQFF.

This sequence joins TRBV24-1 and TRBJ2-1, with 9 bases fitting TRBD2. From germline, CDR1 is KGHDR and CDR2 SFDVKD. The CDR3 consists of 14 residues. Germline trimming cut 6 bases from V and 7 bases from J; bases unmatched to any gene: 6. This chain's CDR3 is CATSSGGRENEQFF. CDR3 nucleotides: TGTGCCACCAGTAGTGGCGGGAGGGAGAATGAGCAGTTCTTC.

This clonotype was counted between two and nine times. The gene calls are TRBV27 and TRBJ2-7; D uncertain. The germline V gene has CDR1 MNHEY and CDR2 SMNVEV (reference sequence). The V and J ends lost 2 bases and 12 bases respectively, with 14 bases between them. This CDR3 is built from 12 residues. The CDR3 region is CASSLKRLFGYF. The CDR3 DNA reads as TGTGCCAGCAGTTTAAAGCGACTTTTCGGGTACTTC.

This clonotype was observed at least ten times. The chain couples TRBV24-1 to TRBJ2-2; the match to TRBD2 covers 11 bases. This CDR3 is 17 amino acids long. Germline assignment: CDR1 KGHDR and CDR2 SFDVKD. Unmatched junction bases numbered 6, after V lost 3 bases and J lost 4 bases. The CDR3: CATSDPIAGGPTGELFF. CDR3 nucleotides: TGTGCCACCAGTGATCCTATAGCGGGAGGGCCCACCGGGGAGCTGTTTTTT.

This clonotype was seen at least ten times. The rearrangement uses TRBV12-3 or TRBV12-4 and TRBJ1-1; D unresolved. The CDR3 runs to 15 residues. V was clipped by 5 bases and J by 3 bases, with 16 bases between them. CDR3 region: CASSPKLGRYTEAFF. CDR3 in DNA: TGTGCCAGCAGTCCAAAACTGGGGAGGTACACTGAAGCTTTCTTT.

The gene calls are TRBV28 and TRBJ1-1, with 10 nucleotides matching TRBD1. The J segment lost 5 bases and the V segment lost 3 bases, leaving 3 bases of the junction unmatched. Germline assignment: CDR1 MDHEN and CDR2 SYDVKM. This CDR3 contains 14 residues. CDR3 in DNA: TGTGCCAGCAGTTTCCGGGACAGGGGAACTGAAGCTTTCTTT. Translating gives CASSFRDRGTEAFF.

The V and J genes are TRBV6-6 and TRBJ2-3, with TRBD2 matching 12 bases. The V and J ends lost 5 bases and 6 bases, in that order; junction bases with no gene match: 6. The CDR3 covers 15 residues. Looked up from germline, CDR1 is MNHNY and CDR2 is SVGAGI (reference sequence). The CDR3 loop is CASSAASGGVDTQYF. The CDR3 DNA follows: TGTGCCAGCAGTGCAGCTAGCGGGGGGGTGGATACGCAGTATTTT.

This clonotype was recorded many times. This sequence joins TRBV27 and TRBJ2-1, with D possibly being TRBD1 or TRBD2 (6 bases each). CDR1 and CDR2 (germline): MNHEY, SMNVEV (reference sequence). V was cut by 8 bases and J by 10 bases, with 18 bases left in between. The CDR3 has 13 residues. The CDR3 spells CASGRGALREQFF. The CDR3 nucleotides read TGTGCCAGCGGAAGGGGGGCGTTGAGAGAGCAGTTCTTC.

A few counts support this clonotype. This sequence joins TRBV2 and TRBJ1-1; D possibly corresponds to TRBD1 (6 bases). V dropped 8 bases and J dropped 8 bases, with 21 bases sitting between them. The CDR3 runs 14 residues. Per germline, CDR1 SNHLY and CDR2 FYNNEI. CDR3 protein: CASCHRTVEPEAFF. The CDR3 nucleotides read TGTGCCAGCTGCCATCGGACAGTAGAGCCCGAAGCTTTCTTT.

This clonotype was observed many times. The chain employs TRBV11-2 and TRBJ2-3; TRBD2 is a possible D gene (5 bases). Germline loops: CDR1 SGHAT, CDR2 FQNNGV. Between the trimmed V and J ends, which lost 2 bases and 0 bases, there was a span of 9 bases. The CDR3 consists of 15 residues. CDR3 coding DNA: TGTGCCAGCAGCTTAAGGCGGACTAGCACAGATACGCAGTATTTT. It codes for CASSLRRTSTDTQYF.

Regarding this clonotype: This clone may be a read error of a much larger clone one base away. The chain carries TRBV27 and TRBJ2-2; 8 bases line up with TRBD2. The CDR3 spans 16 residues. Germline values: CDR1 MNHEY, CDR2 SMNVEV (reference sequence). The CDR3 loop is CASTMRPGGATGVLFF. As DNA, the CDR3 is TGTGCCAGCACCATGAGGCCGGGGGGGGCTACCGGGGTGCTGTTTTTT.

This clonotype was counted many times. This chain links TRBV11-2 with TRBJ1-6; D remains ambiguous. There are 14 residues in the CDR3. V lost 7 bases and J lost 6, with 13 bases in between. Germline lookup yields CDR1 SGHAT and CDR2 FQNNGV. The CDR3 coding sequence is TGTGCCAGCACCCCCACCTGGGGTAATTCACCCCTCCACTTT. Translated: CASTPTWGNSPLHF.

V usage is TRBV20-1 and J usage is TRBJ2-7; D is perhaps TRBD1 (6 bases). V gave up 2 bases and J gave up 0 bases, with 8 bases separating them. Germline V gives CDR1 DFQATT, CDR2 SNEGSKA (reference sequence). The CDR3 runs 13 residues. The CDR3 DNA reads TGCAGTGCTAGAAACAGGGACTCCTACGAGCAGTACTTC. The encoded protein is CSARNRDSYEQYF.

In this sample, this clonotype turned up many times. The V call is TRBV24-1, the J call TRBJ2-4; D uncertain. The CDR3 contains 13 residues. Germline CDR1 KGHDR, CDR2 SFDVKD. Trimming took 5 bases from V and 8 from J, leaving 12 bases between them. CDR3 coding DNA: TGTGCCACCAGTGCCGGGCCCAGAGACATTCAGTACTTC. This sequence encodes CATSAGPRDIQYF.

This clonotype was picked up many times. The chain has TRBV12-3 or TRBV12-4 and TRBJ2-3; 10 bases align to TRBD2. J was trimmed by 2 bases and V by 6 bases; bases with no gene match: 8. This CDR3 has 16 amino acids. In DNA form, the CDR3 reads TGTGCCAGCAGGCCCCTTAGCGGGGGGAACACAGATACGCAGTATTTT. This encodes CASRPLSGGNTDTQYF.

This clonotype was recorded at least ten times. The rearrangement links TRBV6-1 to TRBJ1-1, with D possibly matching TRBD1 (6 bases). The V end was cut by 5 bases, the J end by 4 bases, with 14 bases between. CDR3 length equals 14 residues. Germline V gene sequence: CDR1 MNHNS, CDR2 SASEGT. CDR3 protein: CASSSYRDGTEAFF. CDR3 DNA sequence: TGTGCCAGCAGTTCGTACAGGGACGGCACTGAAGCTTTCTTT.

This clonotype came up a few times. The CDR3 loop is CASSFLAGDSGANVLTF. CDR3 nucleotide sequence: TGTGCCAGCAGTTTTCTAGCGGGGGACTCTGGGGCCAACGTCCTGACTTTC. The chain recombines TRBV28 with TRBJ2-6; 10 bases line up with TRBD2. Germline assignment: CDR1 MDHEN and CDR2 SYDVKM. The CDR3 runs 17 residues. J gave up 0 bases and V 3 bases, and 2 bases lay outside the gene matches.

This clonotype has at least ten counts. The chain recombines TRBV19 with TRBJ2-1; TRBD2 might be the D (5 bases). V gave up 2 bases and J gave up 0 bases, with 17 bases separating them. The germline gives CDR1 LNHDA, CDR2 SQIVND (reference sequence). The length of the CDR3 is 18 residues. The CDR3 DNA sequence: TGTGCCAGTAGTATATACGAGGGAACGGGGAGCTCCTACAATGAGCAGTTCTTC. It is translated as CASSIYEGTGSSYNEQFF.

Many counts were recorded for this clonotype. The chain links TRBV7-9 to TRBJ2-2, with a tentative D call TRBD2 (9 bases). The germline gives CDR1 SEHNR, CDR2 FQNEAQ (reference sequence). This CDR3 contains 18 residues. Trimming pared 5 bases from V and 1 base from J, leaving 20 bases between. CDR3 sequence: CASSGGLADRGNTGELFF. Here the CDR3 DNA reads TGTGCCAGCAGCGGGGGACTAGCAGACAGGGGGAACACCGGGGAGCTGTTTTTT.

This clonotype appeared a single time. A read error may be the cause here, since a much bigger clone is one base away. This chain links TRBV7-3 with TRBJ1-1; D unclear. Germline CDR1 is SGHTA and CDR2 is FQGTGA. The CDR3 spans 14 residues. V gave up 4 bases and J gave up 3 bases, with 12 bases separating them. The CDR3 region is CASSSEYRDTEAFF. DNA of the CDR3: TGTGCCAGCAGCTCGGAGTATAGGGACACTGAAGCTTTCTTT. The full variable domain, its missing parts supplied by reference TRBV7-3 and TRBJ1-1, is GAGVSQTPSNKVTEKGKYVELRCDPISGHTALYWYRQSLGQGPEFLIYFQGTGAADDSGLPNDRFFAVRPEGSVSTLKIQRTERGDSAVYLCASSSEYRDTEAFFGQGTRLTVV.

The CDR3 sequence: CASSLDWTYEQYF. The CDR3 region has the DNA TGTGCCAGCAGTTTAGACTGGACGTACGAGCAGTACTTC. The chain has TRBV12-3 or TRBV12-4 and TRBJ2-7, with D hard to call. The V gene lost 1 base and the J gene lost 4 bases, with 8 bases spanning the gap. CDR3 length: 13 residues.

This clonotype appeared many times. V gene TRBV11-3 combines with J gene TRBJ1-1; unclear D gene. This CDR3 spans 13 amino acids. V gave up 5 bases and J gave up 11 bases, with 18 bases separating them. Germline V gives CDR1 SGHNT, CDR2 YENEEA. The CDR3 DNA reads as TGTGCCAGCAGCCCCAGTGCACTCGAGTCCGCTTTCTTT. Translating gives CASSPSALESAFF.

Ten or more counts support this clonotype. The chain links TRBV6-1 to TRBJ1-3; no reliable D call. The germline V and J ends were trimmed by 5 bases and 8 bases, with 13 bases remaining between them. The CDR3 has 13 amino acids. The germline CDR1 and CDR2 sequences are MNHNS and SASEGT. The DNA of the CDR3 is TGTGCCAGCAGTACCCGGACGGCGGACACCATATATTTT. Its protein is CASSTRTADTIYF.

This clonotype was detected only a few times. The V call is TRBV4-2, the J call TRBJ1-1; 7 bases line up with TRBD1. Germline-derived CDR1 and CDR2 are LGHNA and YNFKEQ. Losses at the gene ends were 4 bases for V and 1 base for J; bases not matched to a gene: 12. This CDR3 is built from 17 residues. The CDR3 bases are TGTGCCAGCAGCCCCAACACAGGGGCGCCACCGAACACTGAAGCTTTCTTT. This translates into CASSPNTGAPPNTEAFF.

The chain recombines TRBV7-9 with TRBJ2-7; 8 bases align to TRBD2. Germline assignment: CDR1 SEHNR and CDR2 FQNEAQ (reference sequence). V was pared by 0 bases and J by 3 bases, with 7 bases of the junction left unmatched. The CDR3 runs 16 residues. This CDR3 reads CASSLALREEGYEQYF. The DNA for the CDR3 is TGTGCCAGCAGCTTAGCGCTGCGGGAGGAAGGCTACGAGCAGTACTTC. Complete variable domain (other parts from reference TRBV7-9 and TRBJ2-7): DTGVSQNPRHKITKRGQNVTFRCDPISEHNRLYWYRQTLGQGPEFLTYFQNEAQLEKSRLLSDRFSAERPKGSFSTLEIQRTEQGDSAMYLCASSLALREEGYEQYFGPGTRLTVT.

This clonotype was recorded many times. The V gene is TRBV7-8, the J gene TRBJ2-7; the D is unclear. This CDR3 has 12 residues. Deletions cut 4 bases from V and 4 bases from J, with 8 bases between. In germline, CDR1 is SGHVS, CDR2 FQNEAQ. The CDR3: CASSSSKYEQYF. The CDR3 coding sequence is TGTGCCAGCAGCTCCTCTAAGTACGAGCAGTACTTC.

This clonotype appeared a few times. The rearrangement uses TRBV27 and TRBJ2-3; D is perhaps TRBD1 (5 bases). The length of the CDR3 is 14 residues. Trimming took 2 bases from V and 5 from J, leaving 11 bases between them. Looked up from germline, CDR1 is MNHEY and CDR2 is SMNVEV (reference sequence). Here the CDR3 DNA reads TGTGCCAGCAGTTTAAGGGGTTTGGTAGATACGCAGTATTTT. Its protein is CASSLRGLVDTQYF.

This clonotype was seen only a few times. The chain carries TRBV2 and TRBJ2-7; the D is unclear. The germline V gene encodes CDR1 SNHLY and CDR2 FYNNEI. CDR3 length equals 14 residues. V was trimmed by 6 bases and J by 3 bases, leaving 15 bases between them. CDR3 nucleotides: TGTGCCAGCAGGGCAGGTCTAGGCCTCTACGAGCAGTACTTC. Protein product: CASRAGLGLYEQYF. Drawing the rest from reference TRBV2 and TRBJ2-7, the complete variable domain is EPEVTQTPSHQVTQMGQEVILRCVPISNHLYFYWYRQILGQKVEFLVSFYNNEISEKSEIFDDQFSVERPDGSNFTLKIRSTKLEDSAMYFCASRAGLGLYEQYFGPGTRLTVT.

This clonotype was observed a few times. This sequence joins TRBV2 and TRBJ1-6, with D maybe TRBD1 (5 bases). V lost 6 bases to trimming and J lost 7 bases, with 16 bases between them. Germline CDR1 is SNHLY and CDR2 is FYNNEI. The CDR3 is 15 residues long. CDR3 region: CASRFGIGVNSPLHF. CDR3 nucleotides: TGTGCCAGCAGATTCGGAATAGGGGTAAATTCACCCCTCCACTTT.

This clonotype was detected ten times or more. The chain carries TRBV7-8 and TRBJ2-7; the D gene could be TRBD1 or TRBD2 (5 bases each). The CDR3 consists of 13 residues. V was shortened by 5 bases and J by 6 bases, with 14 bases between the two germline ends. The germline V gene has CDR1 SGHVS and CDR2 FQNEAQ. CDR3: CASSPISGSEQYF. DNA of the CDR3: TGTGCCAGCAGCCCTATATCAGGGAGCGAGCAGTACTTC.

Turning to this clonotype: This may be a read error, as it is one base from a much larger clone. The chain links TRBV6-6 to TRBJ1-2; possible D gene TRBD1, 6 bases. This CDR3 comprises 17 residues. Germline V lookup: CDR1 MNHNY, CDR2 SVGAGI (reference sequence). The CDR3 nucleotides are TGTGCCAGCAGTTACTGGAACCAACAGGGAAAGAACTTTGGCTACACCTTC. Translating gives CASSYWNQQGKNFGYTF.

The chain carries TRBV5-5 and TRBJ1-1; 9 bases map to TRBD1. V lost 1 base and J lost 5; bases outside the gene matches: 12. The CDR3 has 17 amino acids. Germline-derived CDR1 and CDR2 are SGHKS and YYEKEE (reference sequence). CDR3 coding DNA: TGTGCCAGCAGCTTGTCTTCCACTCGGACAGGGGAAACTGAAGCTTTCTTT. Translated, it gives CASSLSSTRTGETEAFF.